Listed below are T cell receptor beta chains from one sample, sequenced in a study of blood T cell repertoires in COVID-19. Only in-frame clones appear in the TCRdb table, and some are missing; sequencing was by immunoSEQ multiplex PCR. The sample lists about 380,000 clones, more than 75% occurring once. Sequencing input: PBMCs or T cells enriched from blood (not recorded which). The receptors were sampled from a woman between 18 and 29 years old who had recovered from COVID-19. Each CDR3 is given with its conserved first and last residue. A D gene is named only where the DNA matches it firmly. Clone size is not always given. Where it is, it says once, few, many or a class for expanded clones.

j_call	cdr3_length	d_call	v_call	clone_size	cdr3_aa	cdr3_nt
TRBJ2-3	14	NA	TRBV5-4	NA	CASSFTGSTDTQYF	TGTGCCAGCAGCTTCACAGGGAGCACAGATACGCAGTATTTT
TRBJ2-7	16	NA	TRBV21-1	NA	CASSKEEAGKAYEQYF	TGTGCCAGCAGCAAAGAAGAGGCAGGGAAGGCCTACGAGCAGTACTTC
TRBJ2-4	14	NA	TRBV6-5	NA	CASSWTQTKNIQYF	TGTGCCAGCAGTTGGACACAAACCAAAAACATTCAGTACTTC
TRBJ2-6	16	NA	TRBV19	NA	CASSTNTFAGANVLTF	TGTGCCAGTAGTACCAACACGTTCGCTGGGGCCAACGTCCTGACTTTC
TRBJ2-4	13	NA	TRBV28	NA	CASTLRRENIQYF	TGTGCCAGCACCCTTCGACGGGAAAACATTCAGTACTTC
TRBJ1-4	15	NA	TRBV7-9	NA	CASSLGVTNDEKLFF	TGTGCCAGCAGCTTAGGTGTGACAAACGATGAAAAACTGTTTTTT
TRBJ1-2	14	NA	TRBV27	NA	CASSLLRGGYGYTF	TGTGCCAGCAGTTTATTGCGGGGGGGCTATGGCTACACCTTC
TRBJ2-2	19	NA	TRBV9	NA	CASSVRPGGSGLNTGELFF	TGTGCCAGCAGCGTAAGGCCAGGGGGTAGCGGTCTTAACACCGGGGAGCTGTTTTTT
TRBJ2-3	16	TRBD2	TRBV7-2	NA	CASSKGTGGDFATQYF	TGTGCCAGCAGCAAGGGAACGGGGGGGGACTTTGCTACGCAGTATTTT
TRBJ1-5	14	NA	TRBV4-1	NA	CASSQEYSNQPQHF	TGCGCCAGCAGCCAAGAGTACTCCAATCAGCCCCAGCATTTT
TRBJ2-3	14	NA	TRBV11-2	once	CASSLGGGIDTQYF	TGTGCCAGCAGCTTAGGAGGAGGGATAGATACGCAGTATTTT
TRBJ2-7	15	NA	TRBV18	NA	CASSPPGTSSYEQYF	TGTGCCAGCTCACCACCGGGAACTAGCTCCTACGAGCAGTACTTC
TRBJ2-6	15	NA	TRBV7-3	NA	CASSLTGGTANVLTF	TGTGCCAGCAGCTTAACAGGCGGTACGGCCAACGTCCTGACTTTC
TRBJ1-5	15	NA	TRBV7-9	NA	CASSPAGVNNQPQHF	TGTGCCAGCAGCCCCGCCGGGGTCAATAATCAGCCCCAGCATTTT
TRBJ1-1	16	NA	TRBV15	NA	CATSPRLGQMYTEAFF	TGTGCCACCTCTCCCCGCCTTGGGCAGATGTACACTGAAGCTTTCTTT
TRBJ2-5	13	NA	TRBV6-5	NA	CASSRGHGETQYF	TGTGCCAGCAGCCGAGGGCATGGGGAGACCCAGTACTTC
TRBJ1-5	14	TRBD1	TRBV6-5	NA	CASSSGGGNQPQHF	TGTGCCAGCAGTTCAGGGGGTGGCAATCAGCCCCAGCATTTT
TRBJ2-7	15	TRBD2	TRBV6-5	NA	CASRPTSSGVYEQYF	TGTGCCAGCAGACCTACATCTAGCGGGGTCTACGAGCAGTACTTC
TRBJ1-4	15	TRBD1	TRBV5-3	NA	CARSASGTGNEKLFF	TGTGCCAGAAGCGCTTCCGGGACAGGAAATGAAAAACTGTTTTTT
TRBJ1-1	14	NA	TRBV15	few	CATSRVAVNTEAFF	TGTGCCACCAGCAGAGTTGCGGTGAACACTGAAGCTTTCTTT
TRBJ2-1	16	NA	TRBV29-1	NA	CSARRGSLSFYNEQFF	TGCAGCGCACGAAGAGGGTCCCTGTCCTTTTACAATGAGCAGTTCTTC
TRBJ2-1	15	TRBD1	TRBV28	NA	CASSLDRTLYNEQFF	TGTGCCAGCAGTTTGGACAGGACCCTTTACAATGAGCAGTTCTTC
TRBJ2-5	17	TRBD2	TRBV6-1	NA	CASSVTSGGHFQETQYF	TGTGCCAGCAGTGTTACTAGCGGGGGGCACTTCCAAGAGACCCAGTACTTC
TRBJ2-5	15	TRBD1	TRBV28	once	CASSIIDRVGETQYF	TGTGCCAGCAGTATAATTGACAGGGTCGGGGAGACCCAGTACTTC
TRBJ2-7	15	TRBD1	TRBV4-1	NA	CASSQEQGMGYEQYF	TGCGCCAGCAGCCAAGAACAGGGGATGGGCTACGAGCAGTACTTC
TRBJ1-5	15	NA	TRBV9	NA	CASSAGPGGVQPQHF	TGTGCCAGCAGCGCGGGTCCGGGGGGAGTTCAGCCCCAGCATTTT
TRBJ2-3	16	NA	TRBV5-1	NA	CASSLAGGIWADTQYF	TGCGCCAGCAGCTTGGCCGGCGGGATCTGGGCAGATACGCAGTATTTT
TRBJ1-6	15	TRBD1	TRBV11-2	NA	CASSFGTGGNSPLHF	TGTGCCAGCAGCTTTGGGACAGGGGGCAATTCACCCCTCCACTTT